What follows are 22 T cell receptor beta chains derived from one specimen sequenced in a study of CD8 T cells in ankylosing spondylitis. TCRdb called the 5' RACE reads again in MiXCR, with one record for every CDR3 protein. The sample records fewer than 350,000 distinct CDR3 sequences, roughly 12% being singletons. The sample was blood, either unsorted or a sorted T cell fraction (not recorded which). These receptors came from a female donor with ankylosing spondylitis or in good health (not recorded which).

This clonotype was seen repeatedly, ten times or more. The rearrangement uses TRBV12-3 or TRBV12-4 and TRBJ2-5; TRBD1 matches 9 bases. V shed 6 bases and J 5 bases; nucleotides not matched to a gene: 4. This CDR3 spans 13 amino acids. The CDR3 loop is CASRRTGVETQYF. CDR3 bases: TGTGCCAGCAGGCGGACAGGGGTTGAGACCCAGTACTTC.

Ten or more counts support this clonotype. CDR3 in DNA: TGTGCCAGCAGTTTTAGACTGGACCTTAGCTCTGGGGCCAACGTCCTGACTTTC. This encodes CASSFRLDLSSGANVLTF. The chain combines TRBV12-3 or TRBV12-4 with TRBJ2-6; unclear D gene. The CDR3 extends over 18 amino acids. Trimming pared 3 bases from V and 0 bases from J, leaving 15 bases between.

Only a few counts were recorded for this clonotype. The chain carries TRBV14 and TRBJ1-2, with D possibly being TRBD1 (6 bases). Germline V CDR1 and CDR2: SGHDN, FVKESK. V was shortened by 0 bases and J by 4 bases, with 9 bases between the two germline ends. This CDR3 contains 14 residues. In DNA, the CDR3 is TGTGCCAGCAGCCAAGATCTAGGGGGCTATGGCTACACCTTC. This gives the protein CASSQDLGGYGYTF.

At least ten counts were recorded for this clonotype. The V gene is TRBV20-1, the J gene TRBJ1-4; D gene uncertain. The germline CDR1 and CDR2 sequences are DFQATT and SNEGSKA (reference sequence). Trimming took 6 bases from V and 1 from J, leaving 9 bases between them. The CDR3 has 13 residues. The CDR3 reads CSAILGTNEKLFF. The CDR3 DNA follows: TGCAGTGCCATACTGGGAACTAATGAAAAACTGTTTTTT.

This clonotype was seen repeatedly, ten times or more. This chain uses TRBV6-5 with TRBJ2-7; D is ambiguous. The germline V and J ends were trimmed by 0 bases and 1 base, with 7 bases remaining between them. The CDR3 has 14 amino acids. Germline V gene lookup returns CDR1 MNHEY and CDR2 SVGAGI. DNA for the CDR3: TGTGCCAGCAGTTACTCGTCTAAATCCTACGAGCAGTACTTC. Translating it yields CASSYSSKSYEQYF.

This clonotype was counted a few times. CDR3 nucleotide sequence: TGTGCCAGCAGCCCCCATGGACAGGGGATCTCCGGCTACACCTTC. It yields the protein CASSPHGQGISGYTF. The chain recombines TRBV11-2 with TRBJ1-2; TRBD1 matches at 9 bases. Germline V lookup: CDR1 SGHAT, CDR2 FQNNGV. V trimming: 5 bases; J trimming: 8 bases; junction bases outside the gene matches: 12. The CDR3 spans 15 residues.

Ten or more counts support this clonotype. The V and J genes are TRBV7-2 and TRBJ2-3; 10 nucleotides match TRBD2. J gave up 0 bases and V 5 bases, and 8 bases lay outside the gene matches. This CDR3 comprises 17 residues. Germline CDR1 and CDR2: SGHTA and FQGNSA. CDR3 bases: TGTGCCAGCAGCGGAAGCGGGAGGGCCCCTAGCACAGATACGCAGTATTTT. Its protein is CASSGSGRAPSTDTQYF.

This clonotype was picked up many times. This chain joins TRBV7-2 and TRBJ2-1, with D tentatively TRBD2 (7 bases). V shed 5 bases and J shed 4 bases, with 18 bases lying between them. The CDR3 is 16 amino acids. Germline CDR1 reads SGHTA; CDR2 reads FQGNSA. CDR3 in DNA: TGTGCCAGCAGCCCCATTAGGGGGGGAGCTTACAATGAGCAGTTCTTC. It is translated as CASSPIRGGAYNEQFF. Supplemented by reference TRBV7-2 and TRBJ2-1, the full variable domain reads GAGVSQSPSNKVTEKGKDVELRCDPISGHTALYWYRQSLGQGLEFLIYFQGNSAPDKSGLPSDRFSAERTGGSVSTLTIQRTQQEDSAVYLCASSPIRGGAYNEQFFGPGTRLTVL.

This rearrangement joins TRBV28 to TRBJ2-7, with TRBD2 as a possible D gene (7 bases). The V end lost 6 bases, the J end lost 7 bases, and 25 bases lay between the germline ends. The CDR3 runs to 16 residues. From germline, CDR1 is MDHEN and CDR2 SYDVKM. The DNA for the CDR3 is TGTGCCAGCAGCTCAATCCGGGGGGCGGTTCAGGGGGAGCAGTACTTC. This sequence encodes CASSSIRGAVQGEQYF.

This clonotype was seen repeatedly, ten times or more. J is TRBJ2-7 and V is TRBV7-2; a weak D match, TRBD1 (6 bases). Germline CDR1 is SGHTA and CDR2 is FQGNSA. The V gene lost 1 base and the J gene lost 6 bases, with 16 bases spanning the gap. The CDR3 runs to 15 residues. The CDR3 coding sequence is TGTGCCAGCAGCTTAGTAGCAGGGGCCCGAGGCGAGCAGTACTTC. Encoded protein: CASSLVAGARGEQYF.

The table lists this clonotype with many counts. This CDR3 reads CASSLFGLAGRGNQPQHF. In DNA, the CDR3 is TGTGCCAGCAGTTTATTTGGGTTAGCAGGAAGGGGCAATCAGCCCCAGCATTTT. The J gene is TRBJ1-5, the V gene TRBV28; D is unresolved. V lost 1 base and J lost 2, with 18 bases in between. The CDR3 has 18 amino acids. CDR1 and CDR2 (germline): MDHEN, SYDVKM.

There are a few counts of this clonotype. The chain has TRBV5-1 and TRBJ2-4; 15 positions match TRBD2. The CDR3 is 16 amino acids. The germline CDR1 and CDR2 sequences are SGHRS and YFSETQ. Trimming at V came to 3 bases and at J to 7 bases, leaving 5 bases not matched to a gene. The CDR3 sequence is CASSSGLAGGGNIQYF. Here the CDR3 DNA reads TGCGCCAGCAGCTCGGGACTAGCGGGGGGAGGGAACATTCAGTACTTC.

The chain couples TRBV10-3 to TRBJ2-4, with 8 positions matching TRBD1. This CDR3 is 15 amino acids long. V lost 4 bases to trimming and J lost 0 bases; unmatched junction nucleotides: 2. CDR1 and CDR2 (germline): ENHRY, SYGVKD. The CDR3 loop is CAISGTGLAKNIQYF. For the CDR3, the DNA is TGTGCCATCAGTGGGACAGGGCTAGCCAAAAACATTCAGTACTTC.

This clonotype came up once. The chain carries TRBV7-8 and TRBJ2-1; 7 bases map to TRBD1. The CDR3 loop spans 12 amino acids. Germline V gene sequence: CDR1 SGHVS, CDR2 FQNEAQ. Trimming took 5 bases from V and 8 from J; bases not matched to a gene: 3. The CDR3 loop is CASSVDRYEQFF. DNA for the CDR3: TGTGCCAGCAGCGTGGACAGGTATGAGCAGTTCTTC.

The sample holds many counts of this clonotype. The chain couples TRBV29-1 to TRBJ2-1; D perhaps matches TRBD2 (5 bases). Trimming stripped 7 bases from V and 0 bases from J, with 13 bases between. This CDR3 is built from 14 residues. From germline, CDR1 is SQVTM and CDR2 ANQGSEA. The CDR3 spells CSATGGLSYNEQFF. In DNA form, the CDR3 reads TGCAGCGCCACGGGCGGGCTCTCCTACAATGAGCAGTTCTTC.

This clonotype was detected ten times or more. CDR3 region: CSVLTGLDQPQHF. CDR3 in DNA: TGCAGTGTCCTTACAGGGCTTGATCAGCCCCAGCATTTT. This chain joins TRBV20-1 and TRBJ1-5; D may be TRBD1 (6 bases). Trimming took off 7 bases at V and 5 bases at J, with 15 bases between the two ends. Germline-derived CDR1 and CDR2 are DFQATT and SNEGSKA (reference sequence). This CDR3 is built from 13 residues.

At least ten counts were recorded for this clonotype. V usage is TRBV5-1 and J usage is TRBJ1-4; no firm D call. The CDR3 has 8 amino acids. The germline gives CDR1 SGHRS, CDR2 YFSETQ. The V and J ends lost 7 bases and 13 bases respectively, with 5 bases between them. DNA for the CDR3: TGCGCCAGCTCCCTACTGTTTTTT. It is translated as CASSLLFF.

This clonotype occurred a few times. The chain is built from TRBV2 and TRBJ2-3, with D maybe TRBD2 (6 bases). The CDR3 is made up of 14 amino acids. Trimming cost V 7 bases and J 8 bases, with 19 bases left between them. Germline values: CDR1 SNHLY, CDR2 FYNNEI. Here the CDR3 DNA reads TGTGCCAGCACCTCCTCGGGGGTGCGGGCTACGCAGTATTTT. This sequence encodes CASTSSGVRATQYF.

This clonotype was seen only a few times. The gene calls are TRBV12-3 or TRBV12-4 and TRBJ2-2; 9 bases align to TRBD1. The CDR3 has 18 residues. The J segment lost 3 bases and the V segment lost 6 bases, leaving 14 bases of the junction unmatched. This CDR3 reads CASSANLGGQGDTGELFF. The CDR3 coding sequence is TGTGCCAGCAGCGCTAATTTGGGGGGACAGGGTGACACCGGGGAGCTGTTTTTT.

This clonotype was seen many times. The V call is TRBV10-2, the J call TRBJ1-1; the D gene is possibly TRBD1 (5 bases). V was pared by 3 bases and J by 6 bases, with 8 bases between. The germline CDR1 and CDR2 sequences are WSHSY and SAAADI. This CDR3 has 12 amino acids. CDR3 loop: CASSDRAPEAFF. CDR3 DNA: TGCGCCAGCAGTGACAGGGCCCCTGAAGCTTTCTTT.

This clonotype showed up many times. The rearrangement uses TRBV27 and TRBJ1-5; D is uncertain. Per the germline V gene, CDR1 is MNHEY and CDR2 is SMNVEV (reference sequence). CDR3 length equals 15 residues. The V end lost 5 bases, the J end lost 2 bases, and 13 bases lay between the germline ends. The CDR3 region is CASSAGRMGNQPQHF. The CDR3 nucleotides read TGTGCCAGCAGTGCCGGACGGATGGGCAATCAGCCCCAGCATTTT.

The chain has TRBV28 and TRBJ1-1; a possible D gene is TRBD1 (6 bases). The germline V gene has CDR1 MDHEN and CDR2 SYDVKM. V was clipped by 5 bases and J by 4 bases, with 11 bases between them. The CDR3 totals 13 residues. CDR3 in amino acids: CASSLPRGTEAFF. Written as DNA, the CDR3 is TGTGCCAGCAGTCTGCCCAGGGGCACTGAAGCTTTCTTT.